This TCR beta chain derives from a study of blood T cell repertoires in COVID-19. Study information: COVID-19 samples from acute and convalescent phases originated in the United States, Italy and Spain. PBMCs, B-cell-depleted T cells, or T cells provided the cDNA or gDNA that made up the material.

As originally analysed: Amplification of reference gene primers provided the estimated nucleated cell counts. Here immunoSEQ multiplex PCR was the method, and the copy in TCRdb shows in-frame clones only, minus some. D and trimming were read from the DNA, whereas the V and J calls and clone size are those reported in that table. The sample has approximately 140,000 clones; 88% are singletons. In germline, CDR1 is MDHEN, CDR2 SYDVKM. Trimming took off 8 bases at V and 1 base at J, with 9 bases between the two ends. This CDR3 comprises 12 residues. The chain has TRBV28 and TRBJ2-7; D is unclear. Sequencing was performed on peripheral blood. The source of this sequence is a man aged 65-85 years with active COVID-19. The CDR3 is CASPCGSYEQYF. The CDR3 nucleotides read TGTGCCAGCCCCTGCGGTTCCTACGAGCAGTACTTC.